Presented here are 7 T cell receptor beta chains from one specimen sequenced in a study of shared clonotypes between healthy human individuals. Profiling relied on immunoSEQ multiplex PCR, and the TCRdb table lists in-frame clones only, not all of them. The sample has about 1.5 million clones; 95% to 99% are singletons. The sequenced material came from naive CD4+ T cells sorted from blood. Subset here: CD45RA+ positively selected. The receptor source for this set is a man aged 25-45 years in good health.

The chain uses TRBV28 and TRBJ2-1; D is unresolved. The germline V and J ends were trimmed by 7 bases and 4 bases, with 11 bases remaining between them. This CDR3 has 13 residues. Germline CDR1 is MDHEN and CDR2 is SYDVKM. CDR3 amino acids: CASIRNSYNEQFF. The CDR3 coding sequence is TGTGCCAGCATCCGAAACTCATACAATGAGCAGTTCTTC. The full variable domain, its missing parts supplied by reference TRBV28 and TRBJ2-1, is DVKVTQSSRYLVKRTGEKVFLECVQDMDHENMFWYRQDPGLGLRLIYFSYDVKMKEKGDIPEGYSVSREKKERFSLILESASTNQTSMYLCASIRNSYNEQFFGPGTRLTVL.

This chain connects TRBV2 to TRBJ1-1, with TRBD1 as a possible D gene (6 bases). V was cut by 6 bases and J by 5 bases, with 13 bases left in between. The length of the CDR3 is 13 residues. Looked up from germline, CDR1 is SNHLY and CDR2 is FYNNEI. Written as DNA, the CDR3 is TGTGCCAGCAGCGCCGGGGGCCTTACTGAAGCTTTCTTT. It codes for CASSAGGLTEAFF.

V is TRBV19 and J is TRBJ2-3; D is ambiguous. The ends were cut back, 5 bases at V and 2 bases at J, with 8 bases in the middle. Germline values: CDR1 LNHDA, CDR2 SQIVND (reference sequence). The length of the CDR3 is 13 residues. CDR3: CASSHGITDTQYF. The CDR3, as DNA: TGTGCCAGTAGTCATGGTATCACAGATACGCAGTATTTT.

This chain links TRBV5-1 with TRBJ2-7; possible D gene TRBD1, 5 bases. There are 15 residues in the CDR3. Trimming pared 1 base from V and 2 bases from J, leaving 13 bases between. CDR1 is SGHRS, CDR2 YFSETQ, per germline. CDR3 nucleotide sequence: TGCGCCAGCAGCTTGTGGGCAGGGCCCACCTACGAGCAGTACTTC. Its translation: CASSLWAGPTYEQYF. Complete variable domain (other parts from reference TRBV5-1 and TRBJ2-7): KAGVTQTPRYLIKTRGQQVTLSCSPISGHRSVSWYQQTPGQGLQFLFEYFSETQRNKGNFPGRFSGRQFSNSRSEMNVSTLELGDSALYLCASSLWAGPTYEQYFGPGTRLTVT.

The rearrangement joins TRBV27 to TRBJ1-1; D might be TRBD1 (5 bases). Trimming removed 0 bases from V and 2 bases from J, with 7 bases in between. The CDR3 loop spans 14 amino acids. Germline V gene lookup returns CDR1 MNHEY and CDR2 SMNVEV (reference sequence). The CDR3 reads CASSLSTVNTEAFF. The CDR3 bases are TGTGCCAGCAGTTTATCGACAGTAAACACTGAAGCTTTCTTT.

This chain connects TRBV28 to TRBJ2-6; D is unclear. The V end was cut by 8 bases, the J end by 2 bases, with 13 bases between. CDR3 length equals 15 residues. Per the germline V gene, CDR1 is MDHEN and CDR2 is SYDVKM. CDR3 amino acids: CASRGRVPGANVLTF. DNA of the CDR3: TGTGCCAGCCGAGGACGGGTTCCTGGGGCCAACGTCCTGACTTTC.

This chain uses TRBV4-1 with TRBJ2-5; D may be TRBD1 (5 bases). The CDR3 spans 15 residues. V shed 5 bases and J shed 3 bases, with 16 bases lying between them. Per the germline V gene, CDR1 is MGHRA and CDR2 is YSYEKL. The CDR3 sequence: CASSWTQRGEETQYF. CDR3 bases: TGCGCCAGCAGCTGGACGCAAAGGGGTGAAGAGACCCAGTACTTC.